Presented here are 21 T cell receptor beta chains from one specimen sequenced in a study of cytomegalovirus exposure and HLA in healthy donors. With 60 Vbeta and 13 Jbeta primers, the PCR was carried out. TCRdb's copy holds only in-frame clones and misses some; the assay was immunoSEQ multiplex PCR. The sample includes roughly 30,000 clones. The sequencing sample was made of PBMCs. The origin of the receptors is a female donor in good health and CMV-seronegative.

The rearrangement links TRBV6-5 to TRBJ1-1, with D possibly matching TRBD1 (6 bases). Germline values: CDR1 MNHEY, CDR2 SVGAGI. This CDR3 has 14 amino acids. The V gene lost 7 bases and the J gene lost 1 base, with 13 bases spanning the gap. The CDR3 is CASTRGAGNTEAFF. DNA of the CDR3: TGTGCCAGCACCCGGGGGGCCGGGAACACTGAAGCTTTCTTT.

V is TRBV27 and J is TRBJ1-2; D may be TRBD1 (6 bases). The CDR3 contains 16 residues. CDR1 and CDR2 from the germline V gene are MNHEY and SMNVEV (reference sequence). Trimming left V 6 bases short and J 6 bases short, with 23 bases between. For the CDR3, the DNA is TGTGCCAGCAGGGCCCCCACAGGGCCCCCTTGGGATGGCTACACCTTC. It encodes CASRAPTGPPWDGYTF.

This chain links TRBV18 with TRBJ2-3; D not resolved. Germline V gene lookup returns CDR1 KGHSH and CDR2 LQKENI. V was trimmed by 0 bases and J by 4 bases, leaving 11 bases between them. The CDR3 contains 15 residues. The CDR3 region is CASSPPGRYPDTQYF. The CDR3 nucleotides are TGTGCCAGCTCACCACCGGGCAGGTACCCAGATACGCAGTATTTT.

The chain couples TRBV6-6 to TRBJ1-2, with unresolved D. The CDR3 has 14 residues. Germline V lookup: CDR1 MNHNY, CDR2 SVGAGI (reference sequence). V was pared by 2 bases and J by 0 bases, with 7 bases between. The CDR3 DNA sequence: TGTGCCAGCAGTTACGTGACTGCTAACTATGGCTACACCTTC. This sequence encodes CASSYVTANYGYTF.

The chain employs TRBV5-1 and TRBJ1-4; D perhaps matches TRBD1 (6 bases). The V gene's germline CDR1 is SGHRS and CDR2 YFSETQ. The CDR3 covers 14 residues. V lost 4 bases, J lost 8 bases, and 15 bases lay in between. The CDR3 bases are TGCGCCAGCAGCGGGGACATCCTCGGGGAAAAACTGTTTTTT. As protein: CASSGDILGEKLFF.

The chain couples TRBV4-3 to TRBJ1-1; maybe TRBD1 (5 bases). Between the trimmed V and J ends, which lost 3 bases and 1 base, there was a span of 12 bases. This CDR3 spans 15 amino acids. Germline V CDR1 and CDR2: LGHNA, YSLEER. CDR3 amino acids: CASSQTVSQNTEAFF. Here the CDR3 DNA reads TGCGCCAGCAGCCAGACAGTGAGTCAGAACACTGAAGCTTTCTTT.

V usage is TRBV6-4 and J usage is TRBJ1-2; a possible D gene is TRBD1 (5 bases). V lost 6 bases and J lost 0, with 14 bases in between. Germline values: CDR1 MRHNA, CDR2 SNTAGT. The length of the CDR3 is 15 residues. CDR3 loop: CASRPGGVANYGYTF. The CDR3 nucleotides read TGTGCCAGCAGACCCGGGGGGGTAGCTAACTATGGCTACACCTTC.

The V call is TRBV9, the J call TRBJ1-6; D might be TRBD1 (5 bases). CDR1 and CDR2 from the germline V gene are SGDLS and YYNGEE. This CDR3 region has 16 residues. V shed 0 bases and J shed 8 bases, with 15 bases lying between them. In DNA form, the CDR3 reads TGTGCCAGCAGCGTAGAGCCAGCATTAGGGGATTCACCCCTCCACTTT. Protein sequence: CASSVEPALGDSPLHF. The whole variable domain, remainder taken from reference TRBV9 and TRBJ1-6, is DSGVTQTPKHLITATGQRVTLRCSPRSGDLSVYWYQQSLDQGLQFLIQYYNGEERAKGNILERFSAQQFPDLHSELNLSSLELGDSALYFCASSVEPALGDSPLHFGNGTRLTVT.

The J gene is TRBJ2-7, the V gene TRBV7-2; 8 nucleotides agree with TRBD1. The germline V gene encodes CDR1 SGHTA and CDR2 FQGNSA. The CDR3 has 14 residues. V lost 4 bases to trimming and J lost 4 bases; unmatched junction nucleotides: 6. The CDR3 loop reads CASSYRGLRYEQYF. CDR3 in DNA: TGTGCCAGCAGCTACAGGGGGTTGAGATACGAGCAGTACTTC.

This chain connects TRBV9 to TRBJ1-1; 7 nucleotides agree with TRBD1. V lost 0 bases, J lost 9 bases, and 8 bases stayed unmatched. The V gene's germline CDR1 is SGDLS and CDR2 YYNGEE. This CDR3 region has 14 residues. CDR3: CASSVVAGGGKAFF. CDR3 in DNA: TGTGCCAGCAGCGTAGTGGCAGGGGGAGGCAAAGCTTTCTTT.

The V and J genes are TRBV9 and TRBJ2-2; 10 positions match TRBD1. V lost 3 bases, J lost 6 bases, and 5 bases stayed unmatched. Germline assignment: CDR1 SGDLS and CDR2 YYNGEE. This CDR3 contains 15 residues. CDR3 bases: TGTGCCAGCAGCGAGACAGGGGGCGCAGCCGGGGAGCTGTTTTTT. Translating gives CASSETGGAAGELFF.

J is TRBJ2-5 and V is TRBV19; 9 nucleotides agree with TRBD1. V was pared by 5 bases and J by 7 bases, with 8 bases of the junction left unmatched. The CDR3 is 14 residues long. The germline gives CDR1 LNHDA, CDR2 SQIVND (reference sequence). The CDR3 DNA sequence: TGTGCCAGTAGTGCACAGGGGGCAGATGGGACCCAGTACTTC. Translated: CASSAQGADGTQYF.

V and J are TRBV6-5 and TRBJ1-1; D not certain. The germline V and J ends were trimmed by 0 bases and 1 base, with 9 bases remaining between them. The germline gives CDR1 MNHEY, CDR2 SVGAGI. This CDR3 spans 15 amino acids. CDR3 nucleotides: TGTGCCAGCAGTTACTCGATCGCCAGGAACACTGAAGCTTTCTTT. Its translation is CASSYSIARNTEAFF.

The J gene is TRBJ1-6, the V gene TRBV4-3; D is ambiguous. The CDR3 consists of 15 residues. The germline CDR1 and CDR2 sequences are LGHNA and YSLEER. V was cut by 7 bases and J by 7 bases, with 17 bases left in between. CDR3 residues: CASTPLAGSNSPLHF. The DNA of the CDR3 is TGCGCCAGCACCCCATTAGCGGGCAGCAATTCACCCCTCCACTTT.

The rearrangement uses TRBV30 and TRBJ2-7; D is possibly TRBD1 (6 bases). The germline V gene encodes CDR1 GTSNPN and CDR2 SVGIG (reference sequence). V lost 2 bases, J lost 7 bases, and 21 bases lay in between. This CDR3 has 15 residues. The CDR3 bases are TGTGCCTGGAGTTCGACAGGTTCCCGAGGTAGGGAGCAGTACTTC. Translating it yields CAWSSTGSRGREQYF.

This CDR3 is CASSDGQDYSSYNEQFF. The CDR3 bases are TGTGCCAGCAGCGACGGACAGGACTACAGCTCCTACAATGAGCAGTTCTTC. The chain links TRBV9 to TRBJ2-1; a possible D gene is TRBD1 (7 bases). Germline-derived CDR1 and CDR2 are SGDLS and YYNGEE. V lost 3 bases and J 0 bases, leaving 16 bases between the germline ends. This CDR3 is 17 amino acids long. Drawing the rest from reference TRBV9 and TRBJ2-1, the complete variable domain is DSGVTQTPKHLITATGQRVTLRCSPRSGDLSVYWYQQSLDQGLQFLIQYYNGEERAKGNILERFSAQQFPDLHSELNLSSLELGDSALYFCASSDGQDYSSYNEQFFGPGTRLTVL.

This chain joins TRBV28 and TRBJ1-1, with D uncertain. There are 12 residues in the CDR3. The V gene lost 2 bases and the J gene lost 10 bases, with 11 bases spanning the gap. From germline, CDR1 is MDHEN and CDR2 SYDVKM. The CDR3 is CASSLRRVGAFF. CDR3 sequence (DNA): TGTGCCAGCAGTTTACGGAGGGTGGGAGCTTTCTTT.

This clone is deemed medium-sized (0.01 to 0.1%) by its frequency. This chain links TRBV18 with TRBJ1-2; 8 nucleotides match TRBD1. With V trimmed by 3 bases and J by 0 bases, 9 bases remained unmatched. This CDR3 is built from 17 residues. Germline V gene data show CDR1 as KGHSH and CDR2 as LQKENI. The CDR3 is CASSPGQGSGPNYGYTF. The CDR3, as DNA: TGTGCCAGCTCACCCGGACAGGGATCGGGGCCTAACTATGGCTACACCTTC.

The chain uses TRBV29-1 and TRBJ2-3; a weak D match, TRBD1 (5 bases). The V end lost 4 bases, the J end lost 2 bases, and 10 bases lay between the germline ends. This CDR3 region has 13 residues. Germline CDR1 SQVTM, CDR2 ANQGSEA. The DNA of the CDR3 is TGCAGCGTTGTCCAGGGCTCCACAGATACGCAGTATTTT. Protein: CSVVQGSTDTQYF.

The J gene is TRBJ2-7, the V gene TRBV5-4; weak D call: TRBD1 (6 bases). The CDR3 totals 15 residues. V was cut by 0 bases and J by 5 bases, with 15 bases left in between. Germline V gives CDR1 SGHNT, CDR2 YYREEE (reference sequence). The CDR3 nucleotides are TGTGCCAGCAGCTTGGGAGCAACAGGGTACGACGAGCAGTACTTC. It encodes CASSLGATGYDEQYF. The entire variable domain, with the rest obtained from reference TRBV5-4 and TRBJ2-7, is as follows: ETGVTQSPTHLIKTRGQQVTLRCSSQSGHNTVSWYQQALGQGPQFIFQYYREEENGRGNFPPRFSGLQFPNYSSELNVNALELDDSALYLCASSLGATGYDEQYFGPGTRLTVT.

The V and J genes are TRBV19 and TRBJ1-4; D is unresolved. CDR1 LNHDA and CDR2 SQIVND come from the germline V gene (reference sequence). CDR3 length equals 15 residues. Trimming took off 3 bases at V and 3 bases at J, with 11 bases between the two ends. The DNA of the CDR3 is TGTGCCAGTAGTATCGGCGGTACGCCTAATGAAAAACTGTTTTTT. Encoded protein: CASSIGGTPNEKLFF.